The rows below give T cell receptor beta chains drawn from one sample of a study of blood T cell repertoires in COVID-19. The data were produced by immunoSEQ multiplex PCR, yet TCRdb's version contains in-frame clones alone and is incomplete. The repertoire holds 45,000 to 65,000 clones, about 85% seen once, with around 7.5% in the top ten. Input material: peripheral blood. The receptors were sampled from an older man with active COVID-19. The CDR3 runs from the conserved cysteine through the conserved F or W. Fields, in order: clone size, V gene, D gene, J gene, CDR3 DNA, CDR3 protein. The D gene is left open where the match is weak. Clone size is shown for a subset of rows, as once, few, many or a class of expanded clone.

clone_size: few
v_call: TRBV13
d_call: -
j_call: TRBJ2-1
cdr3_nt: TGTGCCAGCAGCCCAGGGGTGGCAGTGCATGAGCAGTTCTTC
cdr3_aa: CASSPGVAVHEQFF

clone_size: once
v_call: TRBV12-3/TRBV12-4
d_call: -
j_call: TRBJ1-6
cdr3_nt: TGTGCCAGCAGTTTAGCCCCCGGGGGACCCCTCCACTTT
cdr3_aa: CASSLAPGGPLHF

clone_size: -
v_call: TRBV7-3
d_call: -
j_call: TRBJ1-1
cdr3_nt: TGTGCCAGCAGCCTTGGGGGCAGGGGAGAAGCTTTCTTT
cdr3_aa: CASSLGGRGEAFF

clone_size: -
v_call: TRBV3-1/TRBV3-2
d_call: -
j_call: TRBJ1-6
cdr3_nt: TGTGCCAGCAGTTTGGGAGAATTCTATAATTCACCCCTCCACTTT
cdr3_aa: CASSLGEFYNSPLHF

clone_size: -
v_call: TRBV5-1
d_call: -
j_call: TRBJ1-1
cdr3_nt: TGCGCCAGCACCTTCAACCCCCTTGGCATGAACACTGAAGCTTTCTTT
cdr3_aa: CASTFNPLGMNTEAFF

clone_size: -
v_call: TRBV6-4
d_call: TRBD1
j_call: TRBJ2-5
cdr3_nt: TGTGCCAGCAGCGCCCCAAGGACAGGTGAAGAGACCCAGTACTTC
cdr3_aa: CASSAPRTGEETQYF

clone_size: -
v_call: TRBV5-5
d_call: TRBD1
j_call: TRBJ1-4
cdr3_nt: TGTGCCAGCAGCTTGTCGAATTTCGACAGGGGCAATGAAAAACTGTTTTTT
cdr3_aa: CASSLSNFDRGNEKLFF

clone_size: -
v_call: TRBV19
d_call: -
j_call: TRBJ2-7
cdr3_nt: TGTGCCAGTAGTTCAGGGATCGAGCAGTACTTC
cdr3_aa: CASSSGIEQYF

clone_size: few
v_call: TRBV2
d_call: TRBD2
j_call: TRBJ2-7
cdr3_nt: TGTGCCAGCAGTGAATGGGGAGGGCGCTACGAGCAGTACTTC
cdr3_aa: CASSEWGGRYEQYF

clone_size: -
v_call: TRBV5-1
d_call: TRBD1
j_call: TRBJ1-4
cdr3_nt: TGCGCCAGCAGCTCTACGGGACAGGGGGCGGTTAATGAAAAACTGTTTTTT
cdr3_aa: CASSSTGQGAVNEKLFF

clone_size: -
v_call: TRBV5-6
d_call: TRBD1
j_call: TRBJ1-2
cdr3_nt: TGTGCCAGCCCCACCGGGACAGGGAGAGGGGTCTTC
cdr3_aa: CASPTGTGRGVF

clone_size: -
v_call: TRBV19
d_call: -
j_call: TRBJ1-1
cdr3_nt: TGTGCCAGTACCCCCAGGGGCGGGAACACTGAAGCTTTCTTT
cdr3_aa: CASTPRGGNTEAFF

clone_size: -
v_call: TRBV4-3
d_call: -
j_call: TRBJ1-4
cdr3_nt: TGCGCCAGCAGCCAAGAGCCAGGGCAGGGTAAAAAACTGTTTTTT
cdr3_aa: CASSQEPGQGKKLFF

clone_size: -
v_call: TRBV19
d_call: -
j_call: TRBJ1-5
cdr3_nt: TGTGCCAGTACCCCCGTACAGGGAGTCAATCAGCCCCAGCATTTT
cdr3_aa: CASTPVQGVNQPQHF

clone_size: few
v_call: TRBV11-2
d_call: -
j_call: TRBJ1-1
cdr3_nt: TGTGCCAGCAGCTTAGATCCAGGCATGAACACTGAAGCTTTCTTT
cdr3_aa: CASSLDPGMNTEAFF

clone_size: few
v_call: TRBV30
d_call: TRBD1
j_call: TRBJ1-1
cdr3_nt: TGTGCCTGGAAACAGGGGGGGATGCCTTTCTTT
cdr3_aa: CAWKQGGMPFF

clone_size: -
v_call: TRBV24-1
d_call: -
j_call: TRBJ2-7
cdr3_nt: TGTGCCACCAGTGATCCAGCCCGGGGGAGCGAGCAGTACTTC
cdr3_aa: CATSDPARGSEQYF

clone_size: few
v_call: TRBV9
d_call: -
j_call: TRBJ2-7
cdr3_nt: TGTGCCAGCAGCGTATCAGCAGGGCCCTACGAGCAGTACTTC
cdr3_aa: CASSVSAGPYEQYF

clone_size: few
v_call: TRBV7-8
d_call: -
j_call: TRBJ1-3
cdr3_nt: TGTGCCAGCAGCCCCGGGGGGGTATCGGGAAACACCATATATTTT
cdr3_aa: CASSPGGVSGNTIYF

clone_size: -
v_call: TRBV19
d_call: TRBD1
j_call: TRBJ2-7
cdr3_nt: TGTGCCAGTAGTCGACACAGGGGACAATTTACCTACGAGCAGTACTTC
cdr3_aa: CASSRHRGQFTYEQYF

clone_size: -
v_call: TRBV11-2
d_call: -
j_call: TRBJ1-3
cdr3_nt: TGTGCCAGCAGCTCGCGGGAGTCGGGAAACACCATATATTTT
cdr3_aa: CASSSRESGNTIYF

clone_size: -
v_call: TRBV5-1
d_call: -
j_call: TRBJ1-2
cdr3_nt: TGCGCCAGCAGCACGGCCCAGGGCTATGGCTACACCTTC
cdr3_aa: CASSTAQGYGYTF

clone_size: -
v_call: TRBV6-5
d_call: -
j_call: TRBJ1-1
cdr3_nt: TGTGCCAGCAGGAGACAGGTCACGAACACTGAAGCTTTCTTT
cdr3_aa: CASRRQVTNTEAFF

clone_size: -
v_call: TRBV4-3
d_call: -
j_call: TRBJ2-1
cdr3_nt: TGCGCCAGCAGCCAAGATGGGGCTAGCTCCTACAATGAGCAGTTCTTC
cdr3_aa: CASSQDGASSYNEQFF

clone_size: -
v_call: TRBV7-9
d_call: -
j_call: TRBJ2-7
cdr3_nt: TGTGCCAGCAACTCCGCCTACGAGCAGTACTTC
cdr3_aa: CASNSAYEQYF

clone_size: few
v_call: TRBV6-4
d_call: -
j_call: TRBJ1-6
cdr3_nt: TGTGCCAGCAGAAGGGACTTTAATTCACCCCTCCACTTT
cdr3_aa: CASRRDFNSPLHF

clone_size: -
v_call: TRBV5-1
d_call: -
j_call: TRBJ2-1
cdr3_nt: TGCGCCAGCAGCTTGGTTGCGGAATTGTCCTACAATGAGCAGTTCTTC
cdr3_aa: CASSLVAELSYNEQFF

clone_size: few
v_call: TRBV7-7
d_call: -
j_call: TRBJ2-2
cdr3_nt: TGTGCCAGCAGCTTTAAACAGTACACCGGGGAGCTGTTTTTT
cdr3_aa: CASSFKQYTGELFF

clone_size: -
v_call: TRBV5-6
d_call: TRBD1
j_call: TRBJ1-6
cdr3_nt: TGTGCCAGCAGTTCGGACAGGGGGCGTTCACCCCTCCACTTT
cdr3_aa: CASSSDRGRSPLHF

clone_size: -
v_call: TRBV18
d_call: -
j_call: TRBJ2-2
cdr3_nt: TGTGCCAGCTCACCAAGAGAATCCGGGGAGCTGTTTTTT
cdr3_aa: CASSPRESGELFF

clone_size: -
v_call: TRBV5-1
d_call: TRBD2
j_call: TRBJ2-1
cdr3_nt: TGCGCCAGCAGCTTGGGGGTCGGGACTAGGAACTACAATGAGCAGTTCTTC
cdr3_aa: CASSLGVGTRNYNEQFF

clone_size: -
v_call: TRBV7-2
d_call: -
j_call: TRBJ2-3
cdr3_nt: TGTGCCAGCAGCCCGCCGGGCGGGTCTGGCACAGATACGCAGTATTTT
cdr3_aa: CASSPPGGSGTDTQYF

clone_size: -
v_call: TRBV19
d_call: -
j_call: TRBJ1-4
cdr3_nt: TGTGCCAGTAGTGGGCAGCGGGTTGAAAAACTGTTTTTT
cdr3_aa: CASSGQRVEKLFF

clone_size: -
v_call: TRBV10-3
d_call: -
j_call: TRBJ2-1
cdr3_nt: TGTGCCATCGGCGAAGTCGGGTACAATGAGCAGTTCTTC
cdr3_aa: CAIGEVGYNEQFF

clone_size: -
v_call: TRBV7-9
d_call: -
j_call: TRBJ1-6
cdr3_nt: TGTGCCAGCAGCTTAGCTGGGGGGGTCTCTAGGTCAACCCTCCACTTT
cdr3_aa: CASSLAGGVSRSTLHF

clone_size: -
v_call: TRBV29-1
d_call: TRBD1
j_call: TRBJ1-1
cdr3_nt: TGCAGCGCTAACAGGGGGGGAATGAACACTGAAGCTTTCTTT
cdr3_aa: CSANRGGMNTEAFF

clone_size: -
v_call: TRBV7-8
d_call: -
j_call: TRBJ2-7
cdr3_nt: TGTGCCAGCAGCCGCGAAGGGGTTTCTTACGAGCAGTACTTC
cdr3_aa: CASSREGVSYEQYF

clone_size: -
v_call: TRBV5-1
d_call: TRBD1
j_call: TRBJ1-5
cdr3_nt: TGCGCCAGCAGCCGGTCAGGGGGCCAGCCCCAGCATTTT
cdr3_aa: CASSRSGGQPQHF

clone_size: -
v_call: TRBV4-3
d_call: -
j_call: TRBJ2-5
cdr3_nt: TGCGCCAGCAGCCAAGACAGTCCACCGCAAGAGACCCAGTACTTC
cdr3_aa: CASSQDSPPQETQYF

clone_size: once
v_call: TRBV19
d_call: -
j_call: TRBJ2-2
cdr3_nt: TGTGCCAGTAATAGAGGACTCCTGCCCCGTGGGGTTAACGCCGGGGAGCTGTTTTTT
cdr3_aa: CASNRGLLPRGVNAGELFF

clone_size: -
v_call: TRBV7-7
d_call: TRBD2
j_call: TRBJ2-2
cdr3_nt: TGTGCCAGCAGCTTCGGTAGCGGGGGCTCGAACACCGGGGAGCTGTTTTTT
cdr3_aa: CASSFGSGGSNTGELFF

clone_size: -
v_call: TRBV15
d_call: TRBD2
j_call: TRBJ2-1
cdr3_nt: TGTGCCACCAGCAGAGGGGACACTAGCGGGGGACCTGAGCAGTTCTTC
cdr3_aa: CATSRGDTSGGPEQFF